This paragraph covers one T cell receptor beta chain sequence. Its specificity is not known. These data are taken from a study of T cell responses to AZD1222 COVID-19 vaccine. General observations from the study: Spike-specific TCR repertoires showed rising breadth and depth after two AZD1222 doses.

This CDR3 spans 14 amino acids. Germline CDR1 reads ENHRY; CDR2 reads SYGVKD. J lost 0 bases, V lost 8 bases, and 4 bases had no gene match. Repertoires were generated with immunoSEQ multiplex PCR, while TCRdb's copy carries only in-frame clones and drops some. The top ten clones hold 6% to 8.5% of a sample with approximately 180,000 clones, around nine tenths of them seen once. The sequenced sample was peripheral blood, obtained on day 0 of AZD1222 vaccination. The genes are TRBV10-3 and TRBJ2-7; 10 nucleotides match TRBD2. This TCR came from an adult in good health. The DNA of the CDR3 is TGTGCCATCTCCACTAGCGGGGCCTCCTACGAGCAGTACTTC. Its protein product is CAISTSGASYEQYF.